These T cell receptor beta chains were read from a single sample in a study of T cell repertoires in cytomegalovirus infection. TCRdb re-analysed the reads in MiXCR, keeping a single row per CDR3 protein. This table holds some 920,000 distinct CDR3 sequences, roughly 30% found once. These TCRs are of unknown antigen specificity. This sample comprised cultured CD8+ T cells from PBMCs, obtained from culture after CMV antigen stimulation. These receptors were taken from a human donor in good health (CMV status not recorded). Some clones in this sample may be carry-over from other donors' samples. Each CDR3 is given with its conserved first and last residue. Each record gives: V gene, D gene, clone size, J gene, CDR3 DNA, CDR3 protein. D genes are given only for firm matches. Size is stated for part of the rows, as once, few or many counts, or as a class when the clone is expanded.

v_call: TRBV7-3; d_call: TRBD2; clone_size: .; j_call: TRBJ2-5; cdr3_nt: TGTGCCAGCAGCTTTCGACTAGCGGGCAACCAAGAGACCCAGTACTTC; cdr3_aa: CASSFRLAGNQETQYF
v_call: TRBV20-1; d_call: .; clone_size: .; j_call: TRBJ1-6; cdr3_nt: TGCAGTGCTAAGGTACTTGACACCCTCCACTTT; cdr3_aa: CSAKVLDTLHF
v_call: TRBV5-1; d_call: .; clone_size: .; j_call: TRBJ2-1; cdr3_nt: TGCGCCAGCAGCTTGCGGACCAGCTACAATGAGCAGTTCTTC; cdr3_aa: CASSLRTSYNEQFF
v_call: TRBV7-2; d_call: .; clone_size: .; j_call: TRBJ2-5; cdr3_nt: TGTGCCAGCAGCTTAGAAGGGGAGGCTGAAGAGACCCAGTACTTC; cdr3_aa: CASSLEGEAEETQYF
v_call: TRBV4-3; d_call: .; clone_size: few; j_call: TRBJ2-2; cdr3_nt: TGCGCCAGCAGCCAGCCCCTCCCCGGGACACCGAACACCGGGGAGCTGTTTTTT; cdr3_aa: CASSQPLPGTPNTGELFF
v_call: TRBV14; d_call: .; clone_size: many; j_call: TRBJ2-3; cdr3_nt: TGTGCCAGCAGCCAAGCCACTAGGAGCACAGATACGCAGTATTTT; cdr3_aa: CASSQATRSTDTQYF
v_call: TRBV5-5; d_call: TRBD1; clone_size: few; j_call: TRBJ2-3; cdr3_nt: TGTGCCAGCAGCCCCGGACAGGCGGCCACAGATACGCAGTATTTT; cdr3_aa: CASSPGQAATDTQYF
v_call: TRBV20-1; d_call: .; clone_size: .; j_call: TRBJ1-2; cdr3_nt: TGCAGTGCTCTCCCAAGCTATGGCTACACCTTC; cdr3_aa: CSALPSYGYTF
v_call: TRBV29-1; d_call: .; clone_size: .; j_call: TRBJ1-2; cdr3_nt: TGCAGCGTTGTTCCCCCCTATGGCTACACCTTC; cdr3_aa: CSVVPPYGYTF
v_call: TRBV6-5; d_call: .; clone_size: .; j_call: TRBJ1-4; cdr3_nt: TGTGCCAGCAGCCTGGGGATTTTTAATGAAAAACTGTTTTTT; cdr3_aa: CASSLGIFNEKLFF
v_call: TRBV7-2; d_call: .; clone_size: .; j_call: TRBJ2-6; cdr3_nt: TGTGCCAGCAGCTTCGGGACATATTTCTCTGGGGCCAACGTCCTGACTTTC; cdr3_aa: CASSFGTYFSGANVLTF
v_call: TRBV9; d_call: .; clone_size: .; j_call: TRBJ2-1; cdr3_nt: TGTGCCAGCAGCGCGGGGACGGTAGACCCCTACAATGAGCAGTTCTTC; cdr3_aa: CASSAGTVDPYNEQFF
v_call: TRBV6-5; d_call: .; clone_size: .; j_call: TRBJ2-3; cdr3_nt: TGTGCCAGCAGTTACTCGCTTTTGGCCGATACGCAGTATTTT; cdr3_aa: CASSYSLLADTQYF
v_call: TRBV7-9; d_call: .; clone_size: few; j_call: TRBJ1-1; cdr3_nt: TGTGCCAGCAGCTCGGAGGACTGGAACACTGAAGCTTTCTTT; cdr3_aa: CASSSEDWNTEAFF
v_call: TRBV7-9; d_call: .; clone_size: few; j_call: TRBJ2-5; cdr3_nt: TGTGCCCAGGGGACTTTAGAGACCCAGTACTTC; cdr3_aa: CAQGTLETQYF
v_call: TRBV6-5; d_call: .; clone_size: few; j_call: TRBJ1-2; cdr3_nt: TGTGCCAGCAGTTACTCAGGGGAGAGCTATGGCTACACCTTC; cdr3_aa: CASSYSGESYGYTF
v_call: TRBV11-3; d_call: .; clone_size: .; j_call: TRBJ1-2; cdr3_nt: TGTGCCAGCAGCTTACGCGGCGAAACTGGCTACACCTTC; cdr3_aa: CASSLRGETGYTF
v_call: TRBV6-1; d_call: .; clone_size: few; j_call: TRBJ1-1; cdr3_nt: TGTGCCAGCAACCTATTATTAAACTTGGACAGAATGAAGAACACTGAAGCTTTCTTT; cdr3_aa: CASNLLLNLDRMKNTEAFF
v_call: TRBV12-3/TRBV12-4; d_call: .; clone_size: .; j_call: TRBJ1-5; cdr3_nt: TGTGCCAGCAGTTTAGTTGCACAGGGAGTAAGGAGCTATCAGCCCCAGCATTTT; cdr3_aa: CASSLVAQGVRSYQPQHF
v_call: TRBV6-2/TRBV6-3; d_call: .; clone_size: .; j_call: TRBJ1-2; cdr3_nt: TGTGCCAGCAGTTACGGCGGACAGCTCTATGGCTACACCTTC; cdr3_aa: CASSYGGQLYGYTF
v_call: TRBV6-6; d_call: TRBD1; clone_size: .; j_call: TRBJ1-5; cdr3_nt: TGTGCCAGCAGTTACACGACTTCATTTGACAGGGATAGCAATCAGCCCCAGCATTTT; cdr3_aa: CASSYTTSFDRDSNQPQHF
v_call: TRBV7-3; d_call: TRBD1; clone_size: .; j_call: TRBJ2-1; cdr3_nt: TGTGTCAGCAGCTTAATGGGGGAACAGGGGATCGATGAGCAGTTCTTC; cdr3_aa: CVSSLMGEQGIDEQFF
v_call: TRBV19; d_call: .; clone_size: few; j_call: TRBJ2-3; cdr3_nt: TGTGCCAGTACCCTGGACCCTGACAGGAGCACAGATACGCAGTATTTT; cdr3_aa: CASTLDPDRSTDTQYF
v_call: TRBV29-1; d_call: .; clone_size: .; j_call: TRBJ2-5; cdr3_nt: TGCAGCGTTGTGGGACTGGTCCAAGAGACCCAGTACTTC; cdr3_aa: CSVVGLVQETQYF
v_call: TRBV29-1; d_call: TRBD1; clone_size: .; j_call: TRBJ1-3; cdr3_nt: TGCAGCGCCTTAGAGGACAGGAGTAGAGGAAACACCATATATTTT; cdr3_aa: CSALEDRSRGNTIYF
v_call: TRBV27; d_call: .; clone_size: .; j_call: TRBJ2-7; cdr3_nt: TGTGCCAGCAGTTTGACAGCGGACTCCTACGAGCAGTACTTC; cdr3_aa: CASSLTADSYEQYF
v_call: TRBV5-6; d_call: TRBD1; clone_size: .; j_call: TRBJ1-2; cdr3_nt: TGTGCCAGCAGCCATTGGACAGGCCCTCGGGATGGCTACACCTTC; cdr3_aa: CASSHWTGPRDGYTF
v_call: TRBV6-5; d_call: .; clone_size: .; j_call: TRBJ1-1; cdr3_nt: TGTGCCAGCAGTTCCGTGAACAGGGCGAACCTGAACACTGAAGCTTTCTTT; cdr3_aa: CASSSVNRANLNTEAFF
v_call: TRBV7-2; d_call: .; clone_size: .; j_call: TRBJ2-3; cdr3_nt: TGTGCCAGCAGCTCGTTCCCAGATACGCAGTATTTT; cdr3_aa: CASSSFPDTQYF
v_call: TRBV19; d_call: .; clone_size: few; j_call: TRBJ1-6; cdr3_nt: TGTGCCAGTAGTATTTCGGGTTATTCACCCCTCCACTTT; cdr3_aa: CASSISGYSPLHF
v_call: TRBV7-8; d_call: TRBD1; clone_size: few; j_call: TRBJ1-5; cdr3_nt: TGTGCCAGCAGCCCCGACAGGGGTGGAAATCAGCCCCAGCATTTT; cdr3_aa: CASSPDRGGNQPQHF
v_call: TRBV7-3; d_call: TRBD1; clone_size: few; j_call: TRBJ1-1; cdr3_nt: TGTGCCAGCAGCTTGGCCCATCCCGGGACAGGGGTTTTCACTGAAGCTTTCTTT; cdr3_aa: CASSLAHPGTGVFTEAFF
v_call: TRBV2; d_call: .; clone_size: .; j_call: TRBJ1-4; cdr3_nt: TGTGCCAGCAGCGAGTACCTACCGGGACAAAGTGAAAAACTGTTTTTT; cdr3_aa: CASSEYLPGQSEKLFF
v_call: TRBV7-9; d_call: TRBD1; clone_size: many; j_call: TRBJ2-7; cdr3_nt: TGTGCCAGCAGCCCCCGACAGGGGCCCCACTCCTACGAGCAGTACTTC; cdr3_aa: CASSPRQGPHSYEQYF
v_call: TRBV7-9; d_call: .; clone_size: few; j_call: TRBJ1-2; cdr3_nt: TGTGCCAGCAGCTTAGCGCGGGGTCATGGCTACACCTTC; cdr3_aa: CASSLARGHGYTF
v_call: TRBV27; d_call: .; clone_size: few; j_call: TRBJ1-6; cdr3_nt: TGTGCCAGCAGTCCGACGGGGGTGGGCTCACCCCTCCACTTT; cdr3_aa: CASSPTGVGSPLHF
v_call: TRBV5-1; d_call: .; clone_size: .; j_call: TRBJ2-2; cdr3_nt: TGCGCCAGCAGCTTCCGGACAACGAACACCGGGGAGCTGTTTTTT; cdr3_aa: CASSFRTTNTGELFF
v_call: TRBV2; d_call: .; clone_size: .; j_call: TRBJ1-4; cdr3_nt: TGTGCCAGCAGTGCGACGGCCGCAACTAATGAAAAACTGTTTTTT; cdr3_aa: CASSATAATNEKLFF
v_call: TRBV28; d_call: .; clone_size: .; j_call: TRBJ2-5; cdr3_nt: TGTGCCAGCACTCCCTGGGCAGGGAGACGAGAGACCCAGTACTTC; cdr3_aa: CASTPWAGRRETQYF
v_call: TRBV6-6; d_call: .; clone_size: few; j_call: TRBJ2-3; cdr3_nt: TGTGCCAGCAGCGGAAGGGGCCAGCAGTTAAATACGCAGTATTTT; cdr3_aa: CASSGRGQQLNTQYF
v_call: TRBV6-2/TRBV6-3; d_call: .; clone_size: few; j_call: TRBJ2-7; cdr3_nt: TGTGCCAGCAGTTACTCGTTCCGCCAGAGCTACGAGCAGTACTTC; cdr3_aa: CASSYSFRQSYEQYF
v_call: TRBV5-4; d_call: TRBD2; clone_size: .; j_call: TRBJ2-1; cdr3_nt: TGTGCCAGCAGCTTAGGAGCGGGGGCCAACAATGAGCAGTTCTTC; cdr3_aa: CASSLGAGANNEQFF